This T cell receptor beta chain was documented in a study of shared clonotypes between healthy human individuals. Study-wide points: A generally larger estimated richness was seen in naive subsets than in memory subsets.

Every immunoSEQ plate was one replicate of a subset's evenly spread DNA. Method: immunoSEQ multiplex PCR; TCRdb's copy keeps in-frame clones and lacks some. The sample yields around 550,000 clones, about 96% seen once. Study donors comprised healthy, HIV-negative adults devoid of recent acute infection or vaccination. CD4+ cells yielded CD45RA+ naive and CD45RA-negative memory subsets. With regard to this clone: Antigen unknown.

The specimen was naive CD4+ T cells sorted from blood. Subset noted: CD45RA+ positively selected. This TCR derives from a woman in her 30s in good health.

CDR3 nucleotides: TGCGCCAGCAGTGAAAGCTCTGGAAACACCATATATTTT. It yields the protein CASSESSGNTIYF. This chain uses TRBV10-1 with TRBJ1-3; D unresolved. V was pared by 3 bases and J by 0 bases, with 3 bases between. Per germline, CDR1 WNHNN and CDR2 SYGVQD (reference sequence). This CDR3 has 13 amino acids.